A single TCR beta chain is shown here with its context. Its target is unknown. The study profiled TCR beta VDJ and CDR3 using genomic DNA as template. MiXCR, run by TCRdb on the reads, gives a single entry per CDR3 protein. The sample consists of fewer than 200,000 distinct CDR3 sequences, 55% to 75% of them appearing once. The sample is drawn from a study of CD8+CD57+ T cells in acquired aplastic anemia. Study-level background: The average for DNA from sorted CD4+ and CD8+ cells was about 2.9 ug.

Findings of the study overall: Between patients and controls, over 25 CD8+ CDR3 sequences were found in common.

The CDR3 runs 15 residues. Trimming took off 1 base at V and 7 bases at J, with 12 bases between the two ends. CDR1 is SGHRS, CDR2 YFSETQ, per germline. Sequenced input: sorted CD4+, CD8+, or CD8+CD57+ T cells (not recorded which) from PBMCs. The chain combines TRBV5-1 with TRBJ1-6, with a possible D match to TRBD1 (5 bases). The sequence derives from a human donor in good health. The CDR3 loop is CASSLMASGNSPLHF. The CDR3 DNA is TGCGCCAGCAGCTTGATGGCATCAGGGAATTCACCCCTCCACTTT.